Listed here are 26 T cell receptor beta chains from one sample, sequenced in a study of cytomegalovirus exposure and HLA in healthy donors. PCR involved 60 Vbeta and 13 Jbeta primers. Here immunoSEQ multiplex PCR was the method, and the copy in TCRdb shows in-frame clones only, minus some. The table lists 100,000 or so clones, approximately 73% of them singletons. The specimen was PBMCs. The receptors derive from a woman aged 45-59 years in good health and CMV-seropositive.

This clone was detected once. The rearrangement joins TRBV5-1 to TRBJ1-4; D remains ambiguous. CDR3 length: 15 residues. V dropped 2 bases and J dropped 0 bases, with 8 bases sitting between them. Looked up from germline, CDR1 is SGHRS and CDR2 is YFSETQ. For the CDR3, the DNA is TGCGCCAGCAGCTTTACGGGGACAACTAATGAAAAACTGTTTTTT. Translating it yields CASSFTGTTNEKLFF.

As concerns this clone: One end of the junction does not line up with germline, which may come from a read error. This chain uses TRBV7-9 with TRBJ2-1; D perhaps matches TRBD1 (5 bases). CDR1 and CDR2 from the germline V gene are SEHNR and FQNEAQ (reference sequence). There are 15 residues in the CDR3. The CDR3, as DNA: TGTTCCAGCAGCTTAGGGGCAGTCTCCTACAATGAGCAGTTCTTC. Translated, it gives CSSSLGAVSYNEQFF.

This sequence joins TRBV5-1 and TRBJ1-2; D gene unclear. Germline V lookup: CDR1 SGHRS, CDR2 YFSETQ. The CDR3 runs 15 residues. Trimming took 1 base from V and 4 from J, leaving 14 bases between them. CDR3 in amino acids: CASSLRRGYGYGYTF. Here the CDR3 DNA reads TGCGCCAGCAGCTTGAGGAGAGGGTATGGCTATGGCTACACCTTC.

Here the CDR3 reads CASSPGLLYGEQFF. Written as DNA, the CDR3 is TGCGCCAGCAGCCCGGGACTCCTATATGGTGAGCAGTTCTTC. This sequence joins TRBV10-2 and TRBJ2-1; TRBD2 might be the D (6 bases). Germline CDR1 is WSHSY and CDR2 is SAAADI. The CDR3 consists of 14 residues. V lost 6 bases and J 9 bases, leaving 18 bases between the germline ends.

The V gene is TRBV7-9, the J gene TRBJ2-5; 14 nucleotides match TRBD2. The DNA end favors TRBJ2-7, so the J call may be wrong. Germline V gene sequence: CDR1 SEHNR, CDR2 FQNEAQ (reference sequence). This CDR3 region has 18 residues. The CDR3 protein is CASSGPGLAGARTYEQYF. The CDR3 DNA sequence: TGTGCCAGCAGCGGCCCGGGACTAGCGGGAGCCCGTACCTACGAGCAGTACTTC.

The rearrangement links TRBV27 to TRBJ2-7; possibly TRBD1 for D (5 bases). The CDR3 runs 15 residues. The V end was cut by 3 bases, the J end by 2 bases, with 14 bases between. CDR1 is MNHEY and CDR2 is SMNVEV in the germline V gene (reference sequence). CDR3 residues: CASSFSGFGAYEQYF. CDR3 bases: TGTGCCAGCAGTTTTTCAGGGTTTGGGGCCTACGAGCAGTACTTC.

The chain is built from TRBV19 and TRBJ1-1; D might be TRBD1 (6 bases). This CDR3 is 12 amino acids long. Germline CDR1 reads LNHDA; CDR2 reads SQIVND (reference sequence). The V end was cut by 0 bases, the J end by 13 bases, with 12 bases between. The CDR3 nucleotides are TGTGCCAGTAGTATAGATGGGGACACGGGTTTCTTT. Translated, it gives CASSIDGDTGFF.

V gene TRBV19 combines with J gene TRBJ1-2, with 7 positions matching TRBD1. The CDR3 is made up of 13 amino acids. V was clipped by 7 bases and J by 8 bases; unmatched bases: 10. Germline-derived CDR1 and CDR2 are LNHDA and SQIVND (reference sequence). CDR3 sequence: CASMPLNRGGYTF. CDR3 nucleotide sequence: TGTGCCAGTATGCCCTTAAACAGGGGCGGCTACACCTTC.

CDR3 coding DNA: TGTGCCAGTAGTATTCCCCAGGACAGGGGTAATGAAGCTTTCTTT. It encodes CASSIPQDRGNEAFF. This chain connects TRBV19 to TRBJ1-1; TRBD1 matches at 9 bases. This CDR3 region has 15 residues. Germline V gene data show CDR1 as LNHDA and CDR2 as SQIVND (reference sequence). Losses at the gene ends were 3 bases for V and 7 bases for J; bases not matched to a gene: 9.

The V call is TRBV10-3, the J call TRBJ1-2; D is perhaps TRBD1 (5 bases). The CDR3 covers 14 residues. Germline V gene lookup returns CDR1 ENHRY and CDR2 SYGVKD. The germline V and J ends were trimmed by 4 bases and 8 bases, with 17 bases remaining between them. The CDR3 loop is CAISVGLEGAGYTF. DNA of the CDR3: TGTGCCATCAGTGTGGGGCTTGAAGGAGCGGGCTACACCTTC.

This clone was seen a single time. This chain joins TRBV7-6 and TRBJ2-7, with 7 bases that match TRBD1. Losses at the gene ends were 5 bases for V and 3 bases for J; bases not matched to a gene: 4. The CDR3 loop spans 13 amino acids. Germline V gene sequence: CDR1 SGHVS, CDR2 FNYEAQ. The CDR3 region is CASSRDRDYEQYF. DNA of the CDR3: TGTGCCAGCAGCCGGGACAGAGACTACGAGCAGTACTTC.

J is TRBJ2-1 and V is TRBV10-2; no firm D call. The V gene lost 6 bases and the J gene lost 6 bases, with 6 bases spanning the gap. This CDR3 is built from 11 residues. Looked up from germline, CDR1 is WSHSY and CDR2 is SAAADI. CDR3 DNA: TGCGCCAGCAGCCCCGTCAATGAGCAGTTCTTC. This translates into CASSPVNEQFF.

The chain recombines TRBV4-1 with TRBJ1-4; D might be TRBD1 (6 bases). The germline gives CDR1 MGHRA, CDR2 YSYEKL. The CDR3 loop spans 13 amino acids. V was cut by 3 bases and J by 8 bases, with 10 bases left in between. The DNA of the CDR3 is TGCGCCAGCAGCCAGGCAGGGGAAGAAAAACTGTTTTTT. Translating it yields CASSQAGEEKLFF.

This chain connects TRBV28 to TRBJ1-2; D might be TRBD1 (5 bases). This CDR3 spans 16 amino acids. Trimming removed 5 bases from V and 4 bases from J, with 20 bases in between. CDR1 is MDHEN, CDR2 SYDVKM, per germline. CDR3 sequence (DNA): TGTGCCAGCAGTCCGACTCAGGGTTCACCGGTCTATGGCTACACCTTC. This gives the protein CASSPTQGSPVYGYTF.

This chain uses TRBV9 with TRBJ1-1, with D perhaps TRBD1 (5 bases). CDR3 length: 15 residues. CDR1 and CDR2 from the germline V gene are SGDLS and YYNGEE. Trimming cost V 0 bases and J 0 bases, with 9 bases left between them. DNA of the CDR3: TGTGCCAGCAGCGTAGCGGGGGGGGTGAACACTGAAGCTTTCTTT. This sequence encodes CASSVAGGVNTEAFF.

The chain joins TRBV6-5 to TRBJ2-1, with D uncertain. V shed 4 bases and J shed 8 bases, with 9 bases lying between them. The CDR3 loop spans 12 amino acids. Germline CDR1 reads MNHEY; CDR2 reads SVGAGI. DNA for the CDR3: TGTGCCAGCAGTTCCCCCCGGGATGAGCAGTTCTTC. Protein sequence: CASSSPRDEQFF.

In DNA form, the CDR3 reads TGTGCCACCAGCCAACAAGAGACCCAGTACTTC. Its translation is CATSQQETQYF. The chain couples TRBV15 to TRBJ2-5; no clear D. Trimming left V 5 bases short and J 2 bases short, with 3 bases between. Germline V CDR1 and CDR2: LNHNV, YYDKDF (reference sequence). This CDR3 contains 11 residues.

This clone appeared a single time. The chain combines TRBV5-1 with TRBJ1-5; D is perhaps TRBD1 (5 bases). The CDR3 length is 13 residues. The germline V gene encodes CDR1 SGHRS and CDR2 YFSETQ. Trimming took 1 base from V and 4 from J, leaving 6 bases between them. CDR3 sequence: CASSLRGNQPQHF. Written as DNA, the CDR3 is TGCGCCAGCAGCTTGAGGGGAAATCAGCCCCAGCATTTT. Complete variable domain (other parts from reference TRBV5-1 and TRBJ1-5): KAGVTQTPRYLIKTRGQQVTLSCSPISGHRSVSWYQQTPGQGLQFLFEYFSETQRNKGNFPGRFSGRQFSNSRSEMNVSTLELGDSALYLCASSLRGNQPQHFGDGTRLSIL.

This clone was observed a few times. The rearrangement links TRBV9 to TRBJ2-7, with D possibly being TRBD2 (5 bases). CDR3 size: 15 residues. CDR1 is SGDLS and CDR2 is YYNGEE in the germline V gene. Trimming took 0 bases from V and 1 from J, leaving 11 bases between them. The CDR3 nucleotides are TGTGCCAGCAGCGTAGCTGAGGGTTTGTCCTACGAGCAGTACTTC. Its translation: CASSVAEGLSYEQYF. Combining the CDR3 with reference TRBV9 and TRBJ2-7 gives the whole variable domain DSGVTQTPKHLITATGQRVTLRCSPRSGDLSVYWYQQSLDQGLQFLIQYYNGEERAKGNILERFSAQQFPDLHSELNLSSLELGDSALYFCASSVAEGLSYEQYFGPGTRLTVT.

This clone was seen once. The chain uses TRBV27 and TRBJ2-2; 9 positions match TRBD1. The germline V gene has CDR1 MNHEY and CDR2 SMNVEV (reference sequence). The CDR3 runs 14 residues. Unmatched junction bases numbered 5, after V lost 6 bases and J lost 6 bases. CDR3 in DNA: TGTGCCAGCAGACGGGACAGGGTATCCGGGGAGCTGTTTTTT. Its protein is CASRRDRVSGELFF.

V is TRBV5-4 and J is TRBJ2-3; TRBD2 agrees at 10 bases. Per the germline V gene, CDR1 is SGHNT and CDR2 is YYREEE (reference sequence). The CDR3 loop spans 16 amino acids. With V trimmed by 0 bases and J by 6 bases, 7 bases remained unmatched. Written as DNA, the CDR3 is TGTGCCAGCAGCTTGGAGCCTAGCGGGAGCTACGATACGCAGTATTTT. Its protein product is CASSLEPSGSYDTQYF.

The CDR3 loop is CASSSPNRNTEAFF. CDR3 coding DNA: TGTGCCAGCAGCTCTCCGAACAGGAACACTGAAGCTTTCTTT. The V call is TRBV6-5, the J call TRBJ1-1; D unclear. From germline, CDR1 is MNHEY and CDR2 SVGAGI. CDR3 size: 14 residues. The V end was cut by 6 bases, the J end by 1 base, with 12 bases between.

The CDR3 DNA sequence: TGTGCCAGCAGCCCCCAAATGGGAGTCTACGAGCAGTACTTC. Translation gives CASSPQMGVYEQYF. The genes are TRBV9 and TRBJ2-7, with a weak D call TRBD2 (5 bases). CDR3 length: 14 amino acids. V was cut by 4 bases and J by 3 bases, with 14 bases left in between. Germline V gene lookup returns CDR1 SGDLS and CDR2 YYNGEE.

The chain's CDR3 is CSVRSEGFSYNEQFF. The CDR3 DNA is TGCAGCGTTAGGTCAGAGGGCTTCTCCTACAATGAGCAGTTCTTC. The chain links TRBV29-1 to TRBJ2-1; D perhaps matches TRBD2 (5 bases). V lost 5 bases to trimming and J lost 0 bases, with 14 bases between them. CDR1 is SQVTM, CDR2 ANQGSEA, per germline. CDR3 length equals 15 residues.

This clone was seen a few times. This rearrangement joins TRBV9 to TRBJ2-3, with 7 bases that match TRBD2. The CDR3 loop spans 12 amino acids. After removal of 4 bases from V and 6 bases from J, the junction contained 2 bases not matched to a gene. CDR1 SGDLS and CDR2 YYNGEE come from the germline V gene. The CDR3, as DNA: TGTGCCAGCAGCCGGGGAGGGGATACGCAGTATTTT. As protein: CASSRGGDTQYF.

About this clone itself: Other DNA sequences from this sample encode an identical CDR3 as well. This chain links TRBV27 with TRBJ1-2; the D is unclear. Trimming removed 2 bases at V and 5 bases at J, with 12 bases between. The CDR3 loop spans 14 amino acids. The germline gives CDR1 MNHEY, CDR2 SMNVEV (reference sequence). This CDR3 reads CASSLSGQNYGYTF. DNA for the CDR3: TGTGCCAGCAGTTTAAGCGGGCAGAATTATGGCTACACCTTC.